The present entry profiles one TCR beta chain with its context. This sample includes further DNA sequences coding for the same CDR3. The V gene lost 5 bases and the J gene lost 0 bases, with 8 bases spanning the gap. The CDR3 totals 13 residues. From germline, CDR1 is PRHDT and CDR2 FYEKMQ (reference sequence). This sample was taken from a study of shared clonotypes between healthy human individuals. Here immunoSEQ multiplex PCR was the method, and the copy in TCRdb shows in-frame clones only, minus some. The sample lists fewer than 700,000 clones, about 95% occurring once. Only CD45RO-negative cells positively selected for CCR7 counted as naive CD8 cells, so terminally differentiated effector memory CD45RA+ cells were excluded.

The specimen was naive CD8+ T cells sorted from blood. V gene TRBV13 combines with J gene TRBJ2-7; D is unresolved. This clonotype was sampled from a woman younger than 45 in good health. Here the CDR3 reads CASSPGSSYEQYF. CDR3 sequence (DNA): TGTGCCAGCAGCCCCGGAAGCTCCTACGAGCAGTACTTC. The whole variable domain, remainder taken from reference TRBV13 and TRBJ2-7, is AAGVIQSPRHLIKEKRETATLKCYPIPRHDTVYWYQQGPGQDPQFLISFYEKMQSDKGSIPDRFSAQQFSDYHSELNMSSLELGDSALYFCASSPGSSYEQYFGPGTRLTVT.